One sample yielded the 10 T cell receptor beta chains listed below, sequenced in a study of cytomegalovirus exposure and HLA in healthy donors. In the PCR, 60 Vbeta and 13 Jbeta primers were used. Clones were sequenced by immunoSEQ multiplex PCR, and TCRdb holds only the in-frame ones, with some missing. The profile shows roughly 150,000 clones, around 76% of them singletons. Input material: PBMCs. The receptors come from a woman between 40 and 55 years old in good health and CMV-seronegative.

This clone was seen a handful of times. The V call is TRBV5-5, the J call TRBJ1-4, with D possibly being TRBD1 (5 bases). Per the germline V gene, CDR1 is SGHKS and CDR2 is YYEKEE (reference sequence). Trimming took off 5 bases at V and 8 bases at J, with 22 bases between the two ends. CDR3 size: 16 residues. The CDR3 loop reads CASRPGTVLEAEKLFF. In nucleotides, the CDR3 is TGTGCCAGCAGACCCGGGACTGTTCTAGAGGCCGAAAAACTGTTTTTT.

The chain employs TRBV11-3 and TRBJ2-1; 13 bases fit TRBD2. Germline V lookup: CDR1 SGHNT, CDR2 YENEEA. V shed 4 bases, J shed 5 bases, and the junction held 2 bases outside the gene matches. The CDR3 sequence is 15 residues long. CDR3 bases: TGTGCCAGCAGCTCCGGACTAGCGGGGGACAATGAGCAGTTCTTC. It specifies CASSSGLAGDNEQFF. Looking up the rest from reference TRBV11-3 and TRBJ2-1 gives the full variable domain: EAGVVQSPRYKIIEKKQPVAFWCNPISGHNTLYWYLQNLGQGPELLIRYENEEAVDDSQLPKDRFSAERLKGVDSTLKIQPAELGDSAVYLCASSSGLAGDNEQFFGPGTRLTVL.

V usage is TRBV11-2 and J usage is TRBJ2-2; 9 nucleotides agree with TRBD2. Trimming removed 4 bases from V and 4 bases from J; junction bases left unmatched: 4. Looked up from germline, CDR1 is SGHAT and CDR2 is FQNNGV. The CDR3 contains 15 residues. The CDR3 nucleotides are TGTGCCAGCAGCTATAGCGGGAGTGGCACCGGGGAGCTGTTTTTT. Translated: CASSYSGSGTGELFF. Drawing the rest from reference TRBV11-2 and TRBJ2-2, the complete variable domain is EAGVAQSPRYKIIEKRQSVAFWCNPISGHATLYWYQQILGQGPKLLIQFQNNGVVDDSQLPKDRFSAERLKGVDSTLKIQPAKLEDSAVYLCASSYSGSGTGELFFGEGSRLTVL.

V is TRBV4-2 and J is TRBJ2-6, with D maybe TRBD2 (5 bases). CDR1 LGHNA and CDR2 YNFKEQ come from the germline V gene. Deletions cut 4 bases from V and 0 bases from J, with 10 bases between. The CDR3 extends over 16 amino acids. The CDR3 region is CASSPDEGSGANVLTF. The CDR3 DNA reads TGTGCCAGCAGCCCCGACGAGGGCTCTGGGGCCAACGTCCTGACTTTC.

The rearrangement joins TRBV14 to TRBJ2-5; D is perhaps TRBD1 (7 bases). V was shortened by 4 bases and J by 3 bases, with 18 bases between the two germline ends. The CDR3 has 16 residues. Germline loops: CDR1 SGHDN, CDR2 FVKESK. CDR3 amino acids: CASSPGATGEEETQYF. DNA for the CDR3: TGTGCCAGCAGCCCCGGAGCTACAGGGGAGGAAGAGACCCAGTACTTC.

V is TRBV6-1 and J is TRBJ2-7; 7 nucleotides match TRBD2. V was clipped by 6 bases and J by 1 base; unmatched bases: 3. Germline assignment: CDR1 MNHNS and CDR2 SASEGT. The CDR3 consists of 13 residues. DNA of the CDR3: TGTGCCAGCAGGGACGGGAGGTCCTACGAGCAGTACTTC. Translation: CASRDGRSYEQYF.

The V gene is TRBV5-1, the J gene TRBJ2-1, with D possibly matching TRBD2 (7 bases). The CDR3 is made up of 15 amino acids. Germline loops: CDR1 SGHRS, CDR2 YFSETQ. Trimming took 6 bases from V and 6 from J, leaving 19 bases between them. In DNA, the CDR3 is TGCGCCAGCACCCGAACAGGGACGGGAGGCAATGAGCAGTTCTTC. This codes for CASTRTGTGGNEQFF.

This clone has more than one count but fewer than ten. The chain employs TRBV19 and TRBJ1-5, with TRBD1 identical over 7 bases. The length of the CDR3 is 16 residues. V shed 3 bases, J shed 4 bases, and the junction held 9 bases outside the gene matches. Germline CDR1 and CDR2: LNHDA and SQIVND (reference sequence). CDR3 nucleotide sequence: TGTGCCAGTAGTATGTTGAGACAGGGAAAGAATCAGCCCCAGCATTTT. Protein sequence: CASSMLRQGKNQPQHF.

The chain is built from TRBV4-1 and TRBJ2-3, with D tentatively TRBD2 (6 bases). Germline CDR1 is MGHRA and CDR2 is YSYEKL. This CDR3 region has 17 residues. V was shortened by 0 bases and J by 1 base, with 14 bases between the two germline ends. As DNA, the CDR3 is TGCGCCAGCAGCCAAGATTGGAGGGACGGGGGCACAGATACGCAGTATTTT. Protein: CASSQDWRDGGTDTQYF.

The CDR3 nucleotides are TGCGCCAGCAGCCAAGATGAAGGACTTAGCGGGAGGGCCTTAGCCGAGCAGTACTTC. Protein: CASSQDEGLSGRALAEQYF. The rearrangement uses TRBV4-1 and TRBJ2-7; 11 nucleotides match TRBD2. J lost 6 bases, V lost 0 bases, and 16 bases had no gene match. CDR1 is MGHRA, CDR2 YSYEKL, per germline. The CDR3 runs to 19 residues.